The 26 T cell receptor beta chains below come from one sample, sequenced in a study of T cells after yellow fever vaccination (dated by TCRdb to between 2018 and 2020). In the paper's terms, the treatment or condition label means: live attenuated yellow fever vaccine strain. Libraries were prepared through 5' RACE. These reads were obtained on an Illumina HiSeq 2500. The public reads were reprocessed in TCRdb via fastp at Q25 and MiXCR, keeping in-frame beta chains. Rows are combined by CDR3 protein, so each entry shows the most common genes and DNA. A total of 620,000 or so distinct CDR3 sequences appear in this sample, 10% to 15% of them only once. The ten top clones hold more than 13% of the sample. The sequences come from PBMCs, collected on the day of the yellow fever booster vaccination. These receptors were collected from a man aged 25-40 years who received the YFV17D yellow fever vaccine.

In this sample, this clonotype turned up a few times. The chain combines TRBV6-2 or TRBV6-3 with TRBJ2-2; a possible D gene is TRBD2 (5 bases). V was shortened by 8 bases and J by 10 bases, with 17 bases between the two germline ends. This CDR3 is built from 13 residues. Germline V CDR1 and CDR2: MNHEY, SVGEGT. The CDR3 nucleotides read TGTGCCAGCCGCCGGGATTCCCTGGCGGAGCTGTTTTTT. This sequence encodes CASRRDSLAELFF.

Only a few counts were recorded for this clonotype. This sequence joins TRBV6-2 or TRBV6-3 and TRBJ2-3; TRBD2 might be the D (5 bases). V dropped 6 bases and J dropped 4 bases, with 14 bases sitting between them. This CDR3 contains 14 residues. The germline V gene has CDR1 MNHEY and CDR2 SVGEGT. CDR3 DNA sequence: TGTGCCAGCAGCCCAACTAGTATTTCAGATACGCAGTATTTT. Its protein is CASSPTSISDTQYF.

This clonotype appeared a few times. CDR3 sequence: CASSLIGGQGEQYF. CDR3 DNA: TGCGCCAGCAGCTTGATCGGTGGACAGGGCGAGCAGTACTTC. The chain uses TRBV5-1 and TRBJ2-7, with TRBD1 matching 8 bases. Losses at the gene ends were 1 base for V and 6 bases for J; bases not matched to a gene: 6. CDR1 and CDR2 from the germline V gene are SGHRS and YFSETQ. The CDR3 has 14 amino acids.

J is TRBJ2-1 and V is TRBV5-1; D ambiguous. Trimming left V 3 bases short and J 9 bases short, with 10 bases between. This CDR3 has 12 residues. The germline V gene has CDR1 SGHRS and CDR2 YFSETQ. The CDR3 protein is CASSSSQIEQFF. Written as DNA, the CDR3 is TGCGCCAGCAGCTCCAGCCAGATTGAGCAGTTCTTC.

The chain recombines TRBV20-1 with TRBJ2-1, with 9 bases identical to TRBD2. CDR3 length equals 15 residues. Trimming took 6 bases from V and 3 from J; bases not matched to a gene: 9. CDR1 and CDR2 from the germline V gene are DFQATT and SNEGSKA (reference sequence). CDR3 in DNA: TGCAGTGCGATTTTAGCGGGAGTAAGCTACAATGAGCAGTTCTTC. Translation gives CSAILAGVSYNEQFF.

In this sample, this clonotype turned up a few times. The rearrangement links TRBV5-1 to TRBJ2-3, with 9 bases aligning to TRBD2. The germline V gene has CDR1 SGHRS and CDR2 YFSETQ. The CDR3 length is 14 residues. Trimming at V came to 4 bases and at J to 4 bases, leaving 4 bases not matched to a gene. The CDR3: CASSTSGRPDTQYF. DNA of the CDR3: TGCGCCAGCAGCACAAGCGGGAGGCCAGATACGCAGTATTTT.

CDR3 protein: CASMMGLAGLDEQFF. The DNA for the CDR3 is TGTGCCAGCATGATGGGGCTAGCGGGACTGGATGAGCAGTTCTTC. This chain links TRBV27 with TRBJ2-1; 9 nucleotides align to TRBD2. Germline V gene sequence: CDR1 MNHEY, CDR2 SMNVEV (reference sequence). This CDR3 is 15 amino acids long. J was trimmed by 8 bases and V by 7 bases; bases with no gene match: 12.

This clonotype occurred a few times. This chain links TRBV6-2 or TRBV6-3 with TRBJ2-7; D may match TRBD1 or TRBD2 (5 bases each). Germline loops: CDR1 MNHEY, CDR2 SVGEGT. Trimming stripped 11 bases from V and 6 bases from J, with 14 bases between. The CDR3 runs 11 residues. The CDR3 protein is CASGQGPEQYF. CDR3 bases: TGTGCCTCGGGGCAGGGACCCGAGCAGTACTTC.

This clonotype was counted a few times. This chain joins TRBV5-8 and TRBJ2-3, with TRBD1 identical over 9 bases. Germline V lookup: CDR1 SGHTS, CDR2 YDEGEE. The CDR3 covers 15 residues. Germline trimming cut 4 bases from V and 4 bases from J; bases unmatched to any gene: 7. The CDR3 protein is CASSRRQGVADTQYF. CDR3 DNA sequence: TGTGCCAGCAGCAGACGACAGGGGGTCGCAGATACGCAGTATTTT.

CDR3 residues: CASSSDPGSYEQYF. CDR3 nucleotide sequence: TGTGCCAGCAGCTCAGACCCGGGCTCCTACGAGCAGTACTTC. This chain links TRBV7-3 with TRBJ2-7; no reliable D call. CDR1 is SGHTA and CDR2 is FQGTGA in the germline V gene. CDR3 length: 14 amino acids. V was trimmed by 4 bases and J by 0 bases, leaving 10 bases between them. Full variable domain (missing parts from reference TRBV7-3 and TRBJ2-7): GAGVSQTPSNKVTEKGKYVELRCDPISGHTALYWYRQSLGQGPEFLIYFQGTGAADDSGLPNDRFFAVRPEGSVSTLKIQRTERGDSAVYLCASSSDPGSYEQYFGPGTRLTVT.

There are a few counts of this clonotype. The CDR3: CASSGLSGRYNEQFF. CDR3 in DNA: TGTGCCAGCAGCGGACTCTCTGGCCGCTACAATGAGCAGTTCTTC. This chain joins TRBV12-3 or TRBV12-4 and TRBJ2-1; TRBD2 is a possible D gene (5 bases). V lost 6 bases and J lost 3, with 15 bases in between. The CDR3 is 15 residues long.

The chain joins TRBV10-3 to TRBJ2-4, with D hard to call. This CDR3 region has 13 residues. The germline CDR1 and CDR2 sequences are ENHRY and SYGVKD. V shed 0 bases and J shed 7 bases, with 7 bases lying between them. The CDR3 DNA reads TGTGCCATCAGTGAGTCGGGTCAGAACATTCAGTACTTC. Residues: CAISESGQNIQYF.

This clonotype was counted once. The V gene is TRBV5-4, the J gene TRBJ2-2; 7 bases match TRBD2. V shed 4 bases and J 0 bases; nucleotides not matched to a gene: 3. This CDR3 region has 15 residues. CDR1 and CDR2 from the germline V gene are SGHNT and YYREEE (reference sequence). The DNA for the CDR3 is TGTGCCAGCAGCGCCGGACTAGCGAACACCGGGGAGCTGTTTTTT. This sequence encodes CASSAGLANTGELFF.

This clonotype was picked up a small number of times. The chain carries TRBV5-1 and TRBJ2-3, with 13 bases that match TRBD2. Germline-derived CDR1 and CDR2 are SGHRS and YFSETQ. Trimming at V came to 1 base and at J to 6 bases, leaving 2 bases not matched to a gene. This CDR3 is 15 amino acids long. The CDR3 here is CASSLRTSGSDTQYF. The CDR3, as DNA: TGCGCCAGCAGCTTGAGGACTAGCGGGAGTGATACGCAGTATTTT. Full variable domain (missing parts from reference TRBV5-1 and TRBJ2-3): KAGVTQTPRYLIKTRGQQVTLSCSPISGHRSVSWYQQTPGQGLQFLFEYFSETQRNKGNFPGRFSGRQFSNSRSEMNVSTLELGDSALYLCASSLRTSGSDTQYFGPGTRLTVL.

This clonotype was seen only a few times. V gene TRBV7-9 combines with J gene TRBJ2-7; D gene ambiguous. The germline V gene encodes CDR1 SEHNR and CDR2 FQNEAQ (reference sequence). The CDR3 has 13 residues. V was clipped by 4 bases and J by 6 bases, with 13 bases between them. CDR3 DNA sequence: TGTGCCAGCAGCTCCTACCGGGCGAGCGAGCAGTACTTC. This codes for CASSSYRASEQYF.

The genes are TRBV6-4 and TRBJ2-1, with TRBD2 identical over 7 bases. In germline, CDR1 is MRHNA, CDR2 SNTAGT. CDR3 length: 15 residues. J was trimmed by 6 bases and V by 4 bases; bases with no gene match: 9. The CDR3 DNA is TGTGCCAGCAGTGTGGGGGGGACGACATCCAATGAGCAGTTCTTC. This codes for CASSVGGTTSNEQFF.

The chain uses TRBV3-1 and TRBJ1-1; D gene ambiguous. V lost 7 bases and J 0 bases, leaving 24 bases between the germline ends. Germline CDR1 and CDR2: LGHDT and YNNKEL (reference sequence). This CDR3 region has 18 residues. Written as DNA, the CDR3 is TGTGCCAGCACCCCTACAGCCCTTTTAACTCCTATGAACACTGAAGCTTTCTTT. This sequence encodes CASTPTALLTPMNTEAFF.

J is TRBJ1-1 and V is TRBV12-3 or TRBV12-4, with TRBD1 identical over 7 bases. The CDR3 contains 13 residues. Unmatched junction bases numbered 9, after V lost 3 bases and J lost 11 bases. The CDR3: CASSFLQTGLAFF. The CDR3 DNA reads as TGTGCCAGCAGTTTCCTTCAGACAGGGCTTGCTTTCTTT.

This clonotype occurred a few times. The rearrangement links TRBV7-2 to TRBJ2-2, with a tentative D call TRBD1 (5 bases). CDR1 is SGHTA, CDR2 FQGNSA, per germline. Trimming took off 2 bases at V and 2 bases at J, with 12 bases between the two ends. The CDR3 length is 16 residues. The CDR3 region is CASSLQGGRNTGELFF. The CDR3 bases are TGTGCCAGCAGCTTACAGGGTGGACGTAACACCGGGGAGCTGTTTTTT.

This chain connects TRBV29-1 to TRBJ2-1; D tentatively fits TRBD1 or TRBD2 (7 bases each). Trimming removed 5 bases from V and 9 bases from J, with 17 bases in between. Germline V gene data show CDR1 as SQVTM and CDR2 as ANQGSEA. This CDR3 has 13 residues. CDR3 bases: TGCAGCGTTCGAAGGGGAGGGGGCGTTGAGCAGTTCTTC. This codes for CSVRRGGGVEQFF.

Ten or more counts support this clonotype. In DNA form, the CDR3 reads TGTGCCAGCAGTGATCAGATCAACACCGGGGAGCTGTTTTTT. It specifies CASSDQINTGELFF. The chain carries TRBV2 and TRBJ2-2; D uncertain. Trimming removed 3 bases from V and 2 bases from J, with 7 bases in between. Germline CDR1 SNHLY, CDR2 FYNNEI. This CDR3 is 14 amino acids long.

Comment on this clonotype: A read error is possible here, since a much larger clone lies one base away. In this CDR3 the conserved last residue, phenylalanine or tryptophan, is missing, so a read error is likely. The V call is TRBV29-1, the J call TRBJ2-1; D possibly corresponds to TRBD2 (5 bases). Per the germline V gene, CDR1 is SQVTM and CDR2 is ANQGSEA. The CDR3 length is 14 residues. Trimming cost V 3 bases and J 2 bases, with 11 bases left between them. The CDR3 here is CSVDGGLTYNEQFI. The CDR3 DNA sequence: TGCAGCGTTGACGGAGGACTTACCTACAATGAGCAGTTCATC.

In its sample, this clonotype was seen a few times. The limits of the CDR3 on the DNA are not certain, so only TCRdb's listed CDR3 is given. The CDR3 spells CASSTSVHGADTQYF. The chain is built from TRBV6-1 and TRBJ2-3; no check of the table's D call, TRBD1, against the DNA was made. Germline CDR1 and CDR2: MNHNS and SASEGT. The CDR3 extends over 15 residues, inclusive of both ends.

This clonotype was counted only a few times. This rearrangement joins TRBV25-1 to TRBJ2-7; 12 nucleotides line up with TRBD2. Germline CDR1 is MGHDK and CDR2 is SYGVNS. With V trimmed by 5 bases and J by 11 bases, 1 base remained unmatched. The CDR3 has 11 residues. In DNA, the CDR3 is TGTGCCAGCAGTCGACTAGCGGGAGAGTACTTC. It specifies CASSRLAGEYF.

This chain joins TRBV20-1 and TRBJ2-2; D could derive from TRBD1 or TRBD2 (6 bases each). Germline CDR1 reads DFQATT; CDR2 reads SNEGSKA (reference sequence). Trimming took off 0 bases at V and 7 bases at J, with 12 bases between the two ends. The CDR3 runs 14 residues. CDR3 bases: TGCAGTGCTAGAGATGGGGGGCTCGGCGGGGAGCTGTTTTTT. Translated: CSARDGGLGGELFF.

The rearrangement uses TRBV9 and TRBJ1-3; D is uncertain. The length of the CDR3 is 14 residues. CDR1 SGDLS and CDR2 YYNGEE come from the germline V gene. The V and J ends lost 3 bases and 0 bases respectively, with 7 bases between them. CDR3 DNA sequence: TGTGCCAGCAGCGCGGGCATCTCTGGAAACACCATATATTTT. Translating it yields CASSAGISGNTIYF.